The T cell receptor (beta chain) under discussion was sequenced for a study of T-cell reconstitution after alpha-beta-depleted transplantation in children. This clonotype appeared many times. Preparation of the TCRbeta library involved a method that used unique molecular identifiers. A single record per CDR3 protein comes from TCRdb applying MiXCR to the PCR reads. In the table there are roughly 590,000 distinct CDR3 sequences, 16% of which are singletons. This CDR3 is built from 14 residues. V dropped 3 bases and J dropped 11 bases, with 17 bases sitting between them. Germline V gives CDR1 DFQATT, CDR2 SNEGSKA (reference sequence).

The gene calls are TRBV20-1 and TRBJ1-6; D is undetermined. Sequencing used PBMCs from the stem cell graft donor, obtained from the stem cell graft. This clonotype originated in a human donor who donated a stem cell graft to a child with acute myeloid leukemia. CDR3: CSARLGPSKTPLHF. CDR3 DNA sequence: TGCAGTGCTAGGCTAGGGCCGTCTAAGACACCCCTCCACTTT.